These 5 T cell receptor beta chains were sequenced from one sample in a study of vaccination effects on CD4 cells after COVID-19. Antigen-specific CD4+ T cell clonotypes were called by their expansion after viral peptide-pool culture in ViraFEST. Upon completion of roughly ten days in culture, CD4+ T cells were isolated. It was two doses of either the BNT162b2 or mRNA-1273 vaccine that participants received. These receptors have no known antigen. Profiled with immunoSEQ multiplex PCR; TCRdb holds only in-frame clones, not every one. The profile shows 55,000 to 70,000 clones, around three quarters of them singletons. The sample here was CD4+ T cells from PBMCs cultured with HCoV-OC43 spike peptides, taken after COVID-19 vaccination. Subset meaning: HCoV-OC43 spike overlapping peptide pool stimulation. These receptor sequences come from a human donor who received a COVID-19 vaccine.

V and J are TRBV9 and TRBJ1-3; D gene ambiguous. Germline V lookup: CDR1 SGDLS, CDR2 YYNGEE. The CDR3 is made up of 16 amino acids. V was clipped by 6 bases and J by 0 bases, with 16 bases between them. The DNA of the CDR3 is TGTGCCAGCATCGGATTACCGGGCCTCTCTGGAAACACCATATATTTT. Translation: CASIGLPGLSGNTIYF.

The V and J genes are TRBV10-1 and TRBJ2-5; 13 bases agree with TRBD2. Looked up from germline, CDR1 is WNHNN and CDR2 is SYGVQD (reference sequence). The V gene end was trimmed by 2 bases and the J gene end by 0 bases; junction bases not matched to a gene: 0. There are 16 residues in the CDR3. The CDR3 spells CASSEGLAGDQETQYF. CDR3 coding DNA: TGCGCCAGCAGTGAGGGACTAGCGGGGGACCAAGAGACCCAGTACTTC.

The V gene is TRBV5-1, the J gene TRBJ1-2, with TRBD1 matching over 7 bases. The germline V gene encodes CDR1 SGHRS and CDR2 YFSETQ. This CDR3 is built from 15 residues. V gave up 0 bases and J gave up 2 bases; unmatched junction bases: 4. The CDR3, as DNA: TGCGCCAGCAGCTTGGGAGGGACAGTCAACTATGGCTACACCTTC. Translation: CASSLGGTVNYGYTF.

The chain links TRBV5-1 to TRBJ1-3; D is ambiguous. The germline CDR1 and CDR2 sequences are SGHRS and YFSETQ. CDR3 length equals 16 residues. V gave up 4 bases and J gave up 4 bases, with 18 bases separating them. The CDR3 loop reads CASSLLGEAAGNTIYF. CDR3 nucleotides: TGCGCCAGCAGCCTCCTCGGGGAGGCAGCCGGAAACACCATATATTTT.

The chain carries TRBV5-1 and TRBJ1-3, with D uncertain. V was trimmed by 4 bases and J by 0 bases, leaving 11 bases between them. CDR3 length: 15 residues. Germline V gene data show CDR1 as SGHRS and CDR2 as YFSETQ. CDR3 region: CASSASSFSGNTIYF. CDR3 nucleotides: TGCGCCAGCAGCGCCTCCTCCTTCTCTGGAAACACCATATATTTT.